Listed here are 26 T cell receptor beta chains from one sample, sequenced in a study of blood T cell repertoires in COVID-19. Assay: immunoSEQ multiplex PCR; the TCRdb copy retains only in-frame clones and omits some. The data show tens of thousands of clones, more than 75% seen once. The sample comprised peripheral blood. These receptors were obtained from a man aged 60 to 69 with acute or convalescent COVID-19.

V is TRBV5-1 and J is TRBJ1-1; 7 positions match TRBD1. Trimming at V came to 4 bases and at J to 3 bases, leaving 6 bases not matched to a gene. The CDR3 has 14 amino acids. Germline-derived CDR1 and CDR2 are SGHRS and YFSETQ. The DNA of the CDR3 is TGCGCCAGCAGCAGACGCACAGGGGACACTGAAGCTTTCTTT. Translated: CASSRRTGDTEAFF.

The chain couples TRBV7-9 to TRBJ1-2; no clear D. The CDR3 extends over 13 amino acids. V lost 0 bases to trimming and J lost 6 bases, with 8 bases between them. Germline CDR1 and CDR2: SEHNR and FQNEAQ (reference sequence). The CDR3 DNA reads TGTGCCAGCAGCTTAGCGTACAGTCATGGCTACACCTTC. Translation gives CASSLAYSHGYTF.

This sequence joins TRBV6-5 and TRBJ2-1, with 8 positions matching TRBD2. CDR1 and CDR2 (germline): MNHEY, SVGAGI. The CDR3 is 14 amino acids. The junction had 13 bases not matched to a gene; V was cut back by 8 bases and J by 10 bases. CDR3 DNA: TGTGCCAGCTCTGCTAGCGGGCCCCCAGGGGAGCAGTTCTTC. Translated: CASSASGPPGEQFF.

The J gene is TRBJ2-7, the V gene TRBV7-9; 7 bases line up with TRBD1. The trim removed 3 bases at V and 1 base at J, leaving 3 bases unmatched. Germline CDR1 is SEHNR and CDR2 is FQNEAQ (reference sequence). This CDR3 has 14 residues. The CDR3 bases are TGTGCCAGCAGCTTCGGGACAGCTTCCTACGAGCAGTACTTC. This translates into CASSFGTASYEQYF.

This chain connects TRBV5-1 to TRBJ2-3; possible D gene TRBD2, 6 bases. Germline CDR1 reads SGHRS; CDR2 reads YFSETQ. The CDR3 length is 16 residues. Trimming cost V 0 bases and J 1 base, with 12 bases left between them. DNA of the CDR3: TGCGCCAGCAGCTTGGCCGGCGGGGCGGGCACAGATACGCAGTATTTT. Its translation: CASSLAGGAGTDTQYF.

The CDR3 sequence: CASSFDRGGGGYTF. For the CDR3, the DNA is TGCGCCAGCAGCTTTGACAGGGGCGGAGGCGGCTACACCTTC. The rearrangement joins TRBV5-1 to TRBJ1-2; 8 nucleotides agree with TRBD1. V shed 2 bases and J 8 bases; nucleotides not matched to a gene: 8. Per germline, CDR1 SGHRS and CDR2 YFSETQ. This CDR3 spans 14 amino acids.

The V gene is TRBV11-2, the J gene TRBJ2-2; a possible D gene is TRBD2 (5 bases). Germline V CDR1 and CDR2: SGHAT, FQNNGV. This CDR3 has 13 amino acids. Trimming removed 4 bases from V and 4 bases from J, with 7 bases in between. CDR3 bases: TGTGCCAGCAGCTCGGACTCCACCGGGGAGCTGTTTTTT. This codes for CASSSDSTGELFF.

The CDR3 DNA follows: TGTGCCAGCAGCTTAGACCAGGGGTCCCAAGAGACCCAGTACTTC. Translation gives CASSLDQGSQETQYF. V is TRBV11-3 and J is TRBJ2-5, with D maybe TRBD1 (6 bases). This CDR3 is built from 15 residues. The V gene's germline CDR1 is SGHNT and CDR2 YENEEA. Trimming took 0 bases from V and 1 from J, leaving 9 bases between them.

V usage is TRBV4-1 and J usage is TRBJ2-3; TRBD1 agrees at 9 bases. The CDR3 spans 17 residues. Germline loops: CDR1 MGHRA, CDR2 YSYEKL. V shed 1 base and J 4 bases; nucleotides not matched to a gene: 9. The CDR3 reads CASSQAQTGGTADTQYF. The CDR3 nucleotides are TGCGCCAGCAGCCAAGCTCAGACAGGGGGTACCGCAGATACGCAGTATTTT.

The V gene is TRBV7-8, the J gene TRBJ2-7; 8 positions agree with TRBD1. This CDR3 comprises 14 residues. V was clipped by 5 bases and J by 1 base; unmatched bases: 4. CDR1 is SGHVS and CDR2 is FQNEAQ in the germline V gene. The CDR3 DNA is TGTGCCAGCAGCCCCGACAGGGGATCCTACGAGCAGTACTTC. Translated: CASSPDRGSYEQYF. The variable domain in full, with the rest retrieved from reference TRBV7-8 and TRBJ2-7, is GAGVSQSPRYKVAKRGQDVALRCDPISGHVSLFWYQQALGQGPEFLTYFQNEAQLDKSGLPSDRFFAERPEGSVSTLKIQRTQQEDSAVYLCASSPDRGSYEQYFGPGTRLTVT.

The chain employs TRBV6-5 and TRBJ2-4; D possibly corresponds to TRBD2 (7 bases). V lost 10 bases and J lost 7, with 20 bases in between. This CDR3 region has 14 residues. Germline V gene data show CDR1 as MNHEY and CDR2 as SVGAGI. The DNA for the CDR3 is TGTGCCATCCTCATGATTGGGAGGGGGAACATTCAGTACTTC. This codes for CAILMIGRGNIQYF.

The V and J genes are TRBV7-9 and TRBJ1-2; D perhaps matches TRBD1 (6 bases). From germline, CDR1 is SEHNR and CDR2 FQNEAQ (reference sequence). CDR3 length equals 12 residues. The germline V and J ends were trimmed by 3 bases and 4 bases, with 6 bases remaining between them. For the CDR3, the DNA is TGTGCCAGCAGCTTGACAGGCTATGGCTACACCTTC. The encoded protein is CASSLTGYGYTF.

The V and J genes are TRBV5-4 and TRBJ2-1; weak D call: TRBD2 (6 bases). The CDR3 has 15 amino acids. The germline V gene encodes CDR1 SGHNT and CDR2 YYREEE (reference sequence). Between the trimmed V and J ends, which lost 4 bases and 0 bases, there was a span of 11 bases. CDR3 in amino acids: CASSRDWSSYNEQFF. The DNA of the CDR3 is TGTGCCAGCAGCCGGGACTGGAGCTCCTACAATGAGCAGTTCTTC.

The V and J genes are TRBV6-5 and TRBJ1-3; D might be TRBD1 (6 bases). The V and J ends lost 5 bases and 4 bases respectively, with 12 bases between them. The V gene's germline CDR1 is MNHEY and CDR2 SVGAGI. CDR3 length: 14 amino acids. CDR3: CASSPEGGGNTIYF. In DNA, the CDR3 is TGTGCCAGCAGTCCCGAAGGGGGAGGAAACACCATATATTTT.

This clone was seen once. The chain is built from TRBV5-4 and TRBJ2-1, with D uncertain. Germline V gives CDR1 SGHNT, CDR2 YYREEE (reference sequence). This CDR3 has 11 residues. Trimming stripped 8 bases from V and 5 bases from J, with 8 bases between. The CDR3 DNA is TGTGCCAGTGAGGATGACAATGAGCAGTTCTTC. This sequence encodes CASEDDNEQFF.

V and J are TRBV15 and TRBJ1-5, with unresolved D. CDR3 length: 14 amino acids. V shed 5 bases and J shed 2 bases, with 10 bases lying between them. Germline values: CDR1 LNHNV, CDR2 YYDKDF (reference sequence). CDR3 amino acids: CATSSRGGNQPQHF. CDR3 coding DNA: TGTGCCACCAGCTCACGAGGAGGCAATCAGCCCCAGCATTTT.

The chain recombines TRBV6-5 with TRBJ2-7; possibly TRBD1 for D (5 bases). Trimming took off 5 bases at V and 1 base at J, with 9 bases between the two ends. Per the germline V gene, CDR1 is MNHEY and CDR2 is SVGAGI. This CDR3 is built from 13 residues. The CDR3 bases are TGTGCCAGCAGTAGGGGCCAGTCCTACGAGCAGTACTTC. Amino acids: CASSRGQSYEQYF.

CDR3 sequence reads: CASSLDRLYGYTF. As DNA, the CDR3 is TGTGCCAGCAGTTTAGACAGGCTGTATGGCTACACCTTC. The rearrangement uses TRBV27 and TRBJ1-2; possibly TRBD1 for D (6 bases). The CDR3 consists of 13 residues. Deletions cut 2 bases from V and 5 bases from J, with 9 bases between. The germline CDR1 and CDR2 sequences are MNHEY and SMNVEV (reference sequence).

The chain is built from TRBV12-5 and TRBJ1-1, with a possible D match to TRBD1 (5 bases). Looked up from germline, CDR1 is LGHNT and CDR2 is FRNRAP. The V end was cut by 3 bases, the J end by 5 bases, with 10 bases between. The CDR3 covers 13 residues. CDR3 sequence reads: CASGLGASTEAFF. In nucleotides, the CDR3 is TGTGCTAGTGGTTTAGGGGCCTCTACTGAAGCTTTCTTT.

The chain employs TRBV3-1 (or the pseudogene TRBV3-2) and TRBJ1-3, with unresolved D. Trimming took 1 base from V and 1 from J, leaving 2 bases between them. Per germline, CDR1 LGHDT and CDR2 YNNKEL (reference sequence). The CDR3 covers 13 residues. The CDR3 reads CASSQVSGNTIYF. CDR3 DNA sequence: TGTGCCAGCAGCCAAGTATCTGGAAACACCATATATTTT.

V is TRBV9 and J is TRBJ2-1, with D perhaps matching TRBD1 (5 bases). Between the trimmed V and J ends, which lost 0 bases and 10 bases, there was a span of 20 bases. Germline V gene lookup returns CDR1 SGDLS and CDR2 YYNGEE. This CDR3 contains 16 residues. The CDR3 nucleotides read TGTGCCAGCAGCGTAGCTTCAATGGGGCAAGACCCGGAGCAGTTCTTC. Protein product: CASSVASMGQDPEQFF.

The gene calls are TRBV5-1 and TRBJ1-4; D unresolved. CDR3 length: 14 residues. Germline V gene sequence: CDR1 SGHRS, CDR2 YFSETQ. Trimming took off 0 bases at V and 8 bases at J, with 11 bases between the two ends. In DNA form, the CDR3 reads TGCGCCAGCAGCTTGGGAGGAATTGGGGAAAAACTGTTTTTT. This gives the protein CASSLGGIGEKLFF. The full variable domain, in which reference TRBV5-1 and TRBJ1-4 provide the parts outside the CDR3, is KAGVTQTPRYLIKTRGQQVTLSCSPISGHRSVSWYQQTPGQGLQFLFEYFSETQRNKGNFPGRFSGRQFSNSRSEMNVSTLELGDSALYLCASSLGGIGEKLFFGSGTQLSVL.

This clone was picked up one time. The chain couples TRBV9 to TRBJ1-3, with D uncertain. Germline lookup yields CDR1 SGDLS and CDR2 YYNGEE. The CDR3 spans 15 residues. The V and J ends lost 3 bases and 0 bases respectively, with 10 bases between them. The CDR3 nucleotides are TGTGCCAGCAGCGATCGGTCTGCCTCTGGAAACACCATATATTTT. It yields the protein CASSDRSASGNTIYF.

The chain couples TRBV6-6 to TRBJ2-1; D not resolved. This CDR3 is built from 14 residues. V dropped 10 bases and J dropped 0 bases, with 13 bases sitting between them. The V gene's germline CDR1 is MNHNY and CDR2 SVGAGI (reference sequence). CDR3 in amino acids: CATGVAVSYNEQFF. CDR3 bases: TGTGCCACCGGTGTGGCGGTCTCCTACAATGAGCAGTTCTTC.

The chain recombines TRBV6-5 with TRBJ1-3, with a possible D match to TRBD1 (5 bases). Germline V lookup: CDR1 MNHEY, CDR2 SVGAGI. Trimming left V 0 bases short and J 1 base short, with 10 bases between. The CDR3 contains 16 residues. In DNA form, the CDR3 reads TGTGCCAGCAGTTACTCGTGGGCAGGGTCTGGAAACACCATATATTTT. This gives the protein CASSYSWAGSGNTIYF.

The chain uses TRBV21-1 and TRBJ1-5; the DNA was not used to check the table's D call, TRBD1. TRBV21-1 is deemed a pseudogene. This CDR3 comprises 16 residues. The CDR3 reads CASSNGLKISNQPQHF. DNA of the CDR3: TGTGCCAGCAGCAATGGGCTTAAAATTTCCAATCAGCCCCAGCATTTT.